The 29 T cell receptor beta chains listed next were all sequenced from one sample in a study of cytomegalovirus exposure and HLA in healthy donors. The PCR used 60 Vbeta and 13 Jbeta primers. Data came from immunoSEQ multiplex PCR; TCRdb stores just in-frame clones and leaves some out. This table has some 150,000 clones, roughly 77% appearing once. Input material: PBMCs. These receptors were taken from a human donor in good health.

CDR3 protein: CASSPEVILMPEAFF. Here the CDR3 DNA reads TGTGCCAGCAGCCCCGAGGTCATCCTCATGCCGGAAGCTTTCTTT. V is TRBV11-2 and J is TRBJ1-1; D is uncertain. V dropped 5 bases and J dropped 8 bases, with 21 bases sitting between them. Germline V gene lookup returns CDR1 SGHAT and CDR2 FQNNGV. This CDR3 has 15 residues. The entire variable domain, with the rest obtained from reference TRBV11-2 and TRBJ1-1, is as follows: EAGVAQSPRYKIIEKRQSVAFWCNPISGHATLYWYQQILGQGPKLLIQFQNNGVVDDSQLPKDRFSAERLKGVDSTLKIQPAKLEDSAVYLCASSPEVILMPEAFFGQGTRLTVV.

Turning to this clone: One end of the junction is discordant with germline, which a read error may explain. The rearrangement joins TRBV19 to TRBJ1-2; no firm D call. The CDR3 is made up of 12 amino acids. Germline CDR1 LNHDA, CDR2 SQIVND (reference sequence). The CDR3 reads CASSPANYGYPF. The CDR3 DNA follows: TGTGCCAGTAGTCCAGCAAACTATGGCTACCCCTTC.

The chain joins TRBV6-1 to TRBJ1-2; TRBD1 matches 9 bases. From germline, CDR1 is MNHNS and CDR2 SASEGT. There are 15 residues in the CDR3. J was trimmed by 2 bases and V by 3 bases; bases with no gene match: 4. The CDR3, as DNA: TGTGCCAGCAGTGAGTTGGGACAGGGCAACTATGGCTACACCTTC. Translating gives CASSELGQGNYGYTF.

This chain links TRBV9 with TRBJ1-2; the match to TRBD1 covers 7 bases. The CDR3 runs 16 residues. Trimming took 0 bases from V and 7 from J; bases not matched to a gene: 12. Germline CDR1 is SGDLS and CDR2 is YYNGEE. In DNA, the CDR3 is TGTGCCAGCAGCGTAGGCGCCCGGGACAGTGAGCGTGGCTACACCTTC. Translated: CASSVGARDSERGYTF.

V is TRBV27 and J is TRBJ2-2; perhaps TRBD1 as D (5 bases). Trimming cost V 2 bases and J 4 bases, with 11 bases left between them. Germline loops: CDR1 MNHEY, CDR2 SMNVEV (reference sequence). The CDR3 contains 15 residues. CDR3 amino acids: CASSLLGAGTGELFF. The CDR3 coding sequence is TGTGCCAGCAGTTTACTAGGGGCCGGCACCGGGGAGCTGTTTTTT.

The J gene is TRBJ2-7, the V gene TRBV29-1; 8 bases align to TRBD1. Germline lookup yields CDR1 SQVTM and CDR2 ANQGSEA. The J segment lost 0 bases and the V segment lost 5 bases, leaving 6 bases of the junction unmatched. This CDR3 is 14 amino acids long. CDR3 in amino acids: CSVTGQGSSYEQYF. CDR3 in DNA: TGCAGCGTTACTGGACAGGGTAGCTCCTACGAGCAGTACTTC.

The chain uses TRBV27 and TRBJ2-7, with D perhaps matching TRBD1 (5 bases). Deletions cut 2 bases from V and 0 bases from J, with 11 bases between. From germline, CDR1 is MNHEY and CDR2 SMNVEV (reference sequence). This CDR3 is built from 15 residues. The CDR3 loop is CASSLAGLYSYEQYF. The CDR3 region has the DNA TGTGCCAGCAGTTTAGCAGGGCTCTACTCCTACGAGCAGTACTTC.

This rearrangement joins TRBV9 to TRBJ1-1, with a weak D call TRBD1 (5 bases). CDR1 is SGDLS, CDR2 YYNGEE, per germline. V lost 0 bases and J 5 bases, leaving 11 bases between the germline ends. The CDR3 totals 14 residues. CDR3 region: CASSVAGGGTEAFF. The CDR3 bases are TGTGCCAGCAGCGTAGCTGGGGGAGGGACTGAAGCTTTCTTT.

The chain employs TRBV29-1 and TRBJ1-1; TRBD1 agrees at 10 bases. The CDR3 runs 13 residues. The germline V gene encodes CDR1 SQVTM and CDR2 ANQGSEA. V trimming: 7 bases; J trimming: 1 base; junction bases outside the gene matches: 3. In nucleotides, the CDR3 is TGCAGCGGCCGGGACAGGGGGAACACTGAAGCTTTCTTT. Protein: CSGRDRGNTEAFF.

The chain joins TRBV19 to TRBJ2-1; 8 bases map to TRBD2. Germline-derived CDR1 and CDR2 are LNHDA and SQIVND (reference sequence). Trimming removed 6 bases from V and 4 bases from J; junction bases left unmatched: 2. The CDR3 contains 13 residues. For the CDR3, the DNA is TGTGCCAGTAGCGGGAGGGTTTACAATGAGCAGTTCTTC. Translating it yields CASSGRVYNEQFF.

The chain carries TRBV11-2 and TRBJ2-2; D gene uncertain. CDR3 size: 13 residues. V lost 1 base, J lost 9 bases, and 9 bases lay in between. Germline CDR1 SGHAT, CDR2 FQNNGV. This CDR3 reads CASSLAAVRELFF. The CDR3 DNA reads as TGTGCCAGCAGCTTAGCGGCGGTCCGGGAGCTGTTTTTT.

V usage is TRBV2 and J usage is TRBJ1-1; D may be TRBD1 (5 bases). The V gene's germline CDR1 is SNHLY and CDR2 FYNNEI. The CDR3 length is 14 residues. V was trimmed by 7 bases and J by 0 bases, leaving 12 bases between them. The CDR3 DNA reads TGTGCCAGCAAACGACAGAACATGAACACTGAAGCTTTCTTT. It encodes CASKRQNMNTEAFF.

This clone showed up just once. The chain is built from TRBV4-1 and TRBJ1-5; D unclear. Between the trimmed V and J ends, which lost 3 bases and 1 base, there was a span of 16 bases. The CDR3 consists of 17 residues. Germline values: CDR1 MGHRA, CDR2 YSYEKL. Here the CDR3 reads CASSQAHDIWSNQPQHF. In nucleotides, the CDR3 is TGCGCCAGCAGCCAGGCCCATGATATATGGAGCAATCAGCCCCAGCATTTT.

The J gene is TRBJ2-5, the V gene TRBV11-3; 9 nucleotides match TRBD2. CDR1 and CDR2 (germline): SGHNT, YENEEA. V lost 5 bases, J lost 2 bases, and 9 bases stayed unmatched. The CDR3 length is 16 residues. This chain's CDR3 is CASSPSSGESQETQYF. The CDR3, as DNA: TGTGCCAGCAGCCCCTCTAGCGGGGAGTCTCAAGAGACCCAGTACTTC.

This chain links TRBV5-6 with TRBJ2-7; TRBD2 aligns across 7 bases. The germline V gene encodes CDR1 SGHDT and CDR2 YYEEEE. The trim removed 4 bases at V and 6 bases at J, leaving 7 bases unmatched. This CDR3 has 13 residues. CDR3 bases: TGTGCCAGCAGCCTAAGACTAGCTGGCGAGCAGTACTTC. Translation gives CASSLRLAGEQYF.

The CDR3 loop reads CASSQDLMWGHQDTGELFF. The CDR3 coding sequence is TGCGCCAGCAGCCAAGATTTAATGTGGGGGCACCAGGACACCGGGGAGCTGTTTTTT. V is TRBV4-1 and J is TRBJ2-2, with D perhaps matching TRBD1 (6 bases). The CDR3 totals 19 residues. Germline loops: CDR1 MGHRA, CDR2 YSYEKL. V was clipped by 0 bases and J by 3 bases, with 20 bases between them.

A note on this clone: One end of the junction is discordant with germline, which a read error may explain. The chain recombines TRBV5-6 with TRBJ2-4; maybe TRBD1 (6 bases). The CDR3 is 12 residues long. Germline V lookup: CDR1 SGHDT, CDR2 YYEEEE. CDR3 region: CASSSGQLRLHF. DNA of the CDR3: TGTGCCAGCAGCTCTGGACAGTTAAGGTTGCACTTC.

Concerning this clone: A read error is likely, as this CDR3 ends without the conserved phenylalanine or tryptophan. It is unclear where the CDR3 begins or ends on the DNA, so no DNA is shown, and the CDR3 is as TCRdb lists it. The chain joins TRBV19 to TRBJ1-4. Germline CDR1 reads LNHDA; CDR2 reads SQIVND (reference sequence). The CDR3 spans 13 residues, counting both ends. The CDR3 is CASSTDLTGNVVH.

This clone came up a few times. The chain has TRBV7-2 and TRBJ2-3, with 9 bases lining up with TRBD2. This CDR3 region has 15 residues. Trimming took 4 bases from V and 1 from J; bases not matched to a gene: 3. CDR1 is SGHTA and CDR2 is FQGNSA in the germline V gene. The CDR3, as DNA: TGTGCCAGCAGCTCCAGACTAGCGGGCACAGATACGCAGTATTTT. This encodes CASSSRLAGTDTQYF. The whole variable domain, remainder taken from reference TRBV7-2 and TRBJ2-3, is GAGVSQSPSNKVTEKGKDVELRCDPISGHTALYWYRQSLGQGLEFLIYFQGNSAPDKSGLPSDRFSAERTGGSVSTLTIQRTQQEDSAVYLCASSSRLAGTDTQYFGPGTRLTVL.

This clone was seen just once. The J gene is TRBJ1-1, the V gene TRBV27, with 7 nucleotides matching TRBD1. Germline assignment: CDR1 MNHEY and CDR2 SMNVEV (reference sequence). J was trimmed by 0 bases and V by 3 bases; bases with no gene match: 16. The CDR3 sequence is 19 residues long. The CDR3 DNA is TGTGCCAGCAGTTTGTATTCGCCTGCCGGGACAGCCATGAACACTGAAGCTTTCTTT. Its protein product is CASSLYSPAGTAMNTEAFF.

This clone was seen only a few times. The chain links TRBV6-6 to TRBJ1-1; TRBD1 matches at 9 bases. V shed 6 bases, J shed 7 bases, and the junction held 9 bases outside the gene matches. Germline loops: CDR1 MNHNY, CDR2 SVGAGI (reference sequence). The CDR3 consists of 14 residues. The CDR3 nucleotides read TGTGCCAGCAGCACAGACAGGGGGATAAGTGAAGCTTTCTTT. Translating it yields CASSTDRGISEAFF.

The CDR3 reads CASSLGSREGQGETQYF. The CDR3 nucleotides are TGTGCCAGCAGCTTAGGGTCGCGGGAGGGCCAAGGAGAGACCCAGTACTTC. The V gene is TRBV7-3, the J gene TRBJ2-5; 9 bases agree with TRBD2. J gave up 4 bases and V 2 bases, and 11 bases lay outside the gene matches. The CDR3 sequence is 17 residues long. Looked up from germline, CDR1 is SGHTA and CDR2 is FQGTGA.

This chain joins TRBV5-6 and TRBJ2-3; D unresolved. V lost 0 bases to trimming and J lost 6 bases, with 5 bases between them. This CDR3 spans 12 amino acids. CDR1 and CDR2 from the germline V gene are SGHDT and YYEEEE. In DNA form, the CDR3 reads TGTGCCAGCAGCTTGGCGGTGGATACGCAGTATTTT. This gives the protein CASSLAVDTQYF.

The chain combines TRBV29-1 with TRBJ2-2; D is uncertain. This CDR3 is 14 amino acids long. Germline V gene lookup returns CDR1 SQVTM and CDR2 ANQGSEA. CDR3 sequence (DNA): TGCGGCAGCGTGTCTATAGAGAACACCGGGGAGCTGTTTTTT. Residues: CGSVSIENTGELFF.

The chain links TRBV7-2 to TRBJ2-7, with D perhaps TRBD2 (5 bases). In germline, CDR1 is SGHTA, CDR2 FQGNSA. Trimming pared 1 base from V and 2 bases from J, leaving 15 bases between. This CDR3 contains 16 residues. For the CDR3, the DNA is TGTGCCAGCAGCTTAGTGGCGGACTTGAAACCCTACGAGCAGTACTTC. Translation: CASSLVADLKPYEQYF.

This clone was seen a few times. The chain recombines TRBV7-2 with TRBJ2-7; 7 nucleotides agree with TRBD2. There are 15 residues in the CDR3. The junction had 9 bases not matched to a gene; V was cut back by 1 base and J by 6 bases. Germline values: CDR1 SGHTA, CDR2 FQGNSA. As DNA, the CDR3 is TGTGCCAGCAGCTTAGTCCTGGGCGGGGGTTCCGAGCAGTACTTC. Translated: CASSLVLGGGSEQYF.

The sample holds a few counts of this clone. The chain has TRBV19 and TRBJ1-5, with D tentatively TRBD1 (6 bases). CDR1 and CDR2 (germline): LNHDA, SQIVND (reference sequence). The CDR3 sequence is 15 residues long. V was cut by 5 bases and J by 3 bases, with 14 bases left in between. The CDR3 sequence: CASSELWTDNQPQHF. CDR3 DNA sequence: TGTGCCAGTAGTGAACTTTGGACAGACAATCAGCCCCAGCATTTT.

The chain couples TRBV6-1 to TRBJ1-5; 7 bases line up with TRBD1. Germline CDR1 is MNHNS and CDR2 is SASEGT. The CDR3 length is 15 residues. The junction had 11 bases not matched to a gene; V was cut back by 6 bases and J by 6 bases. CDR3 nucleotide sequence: TGTGCCAGCAGACGAAGGGGGCAGGAGGGTCAGCCCCAGCATTTT. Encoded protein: CASRRRGQEGQPQHF.

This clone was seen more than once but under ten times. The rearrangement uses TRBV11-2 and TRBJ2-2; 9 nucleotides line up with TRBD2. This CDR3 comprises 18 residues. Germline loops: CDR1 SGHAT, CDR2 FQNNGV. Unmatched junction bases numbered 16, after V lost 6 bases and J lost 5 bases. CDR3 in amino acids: CASSPSLAGLSRTGELFF. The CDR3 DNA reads TGTGCCAGCAGTCCCTCACTAGCGGGCCTGTCGAGGACCGGGGAGCTGTTTTTT.